The next 27 T cell receptor beta chains were all read from a single sample in a study of blood T cell repertoires in COVID-19. The repertoire was sequenced with immunoSEQ multiplex PCR; TCRdb's copy has only in-frame clones and lacks some. The sample lists some 140,000 clones; more than 60% were seen once. The sequenced sample consisted of peripheral blood. The receptors come from an elderly man with acute or convalescent COVID-19.

The chain uses TRBV5-8 and TRBJ2-1; 9 nucleotides agree with TRBD1. The length of the CDR3 is 16 residues. Germline CDR1 SGHTS, CDR2 YDEGEE. Trimming at V came to 6 bases and at J to 9 bases, leaving 16 bases not matched to a gene. CDR3 nucleotide sequence: TGTGCCAGCACCCCTGGGTCCGGACAGGGGTGGACTGAGCAGTTCTTC. Translating gives CASTPGSGQGWTEQFF. The whole variable domain, remainder taken from reference TRBV5-8 and TRBJ2-1, is EAGVTQSPTHLIKTRGQQATLRCSPISGHTSVYWYQQALGLGLQFLLWYDEGEERNRGNFPPRFSGRQFPNYSSELNVNALELEDSALYLCASTPGSGQGWTEQFFGPGTRLTVL.

The chain uses TRBV2 and TRBJ1-6, with 7 bases aligning to TRBD1. The V segment lost 11 bases and the J segment 6 bases; nucleotides outside the gene matches: 13. The CDR3 runs to 15 residues. Germline V gene lookup returns CDR1 SNHLY and CDR2 FYNNEI. The CDR3 here is CAGKSGRGSNSPLHF. As DNA, the CDR3 is TGTGCCGGCAAGTCGGGCAGGGGGAGTAATTCACCCCTCCACTTT. The variable domain in full, completed from reference TRBV2 and TRBJ1-6, reads EPEVTQTPSHQVTQMGQEVILRCVPISNHLYFYWYRQILGQKVEFLVSFYNNEISEKSEIFDDQFSVERPDGSNFTLKIRSTKLEDSAMYFCAGKSGRGSNSPLHFGNGTRLTVT.

V is TRBV5-1 and J is TRBJ2-7; 8 bases align to TRBD1. Per the germline V gene, CDR1 is SGHRS and CDR2 is YFSETQ. This CDR3 spans 15 amino acids. V shed 7 bases, J shed 3 bases, and the junction held 12 bases outside the gene matches. The CDR3 here is CASRRQGSTDYEQYF. The CDR3 nucleotides read TGCGCCAGCCGAAGACAGGGGAGTACTGACTACGAGCAGTACTTC.

The chain links TRBV7-3 to TRBJ2-5, with TRBD2 as a possible D gene (6 bases). This CDR3 has 16 amino acids. Germline values: CDR1 SGHTA, CDR2 FQGTGA. Trimming left V 5 bases short and J 4 bases short, with 20 bases between. CDR3 nucleotide sequence: TGTGCCAGCAGCCGCGCTCGGGGGTCTCCTACAGAGACCCAGTACTTC. Translation gives CASSRARGSPTETQYF.

The sample holds a few counts of this clone. The genes are TRBV28 and TRBJ1-4, with D perhaps TRBD1 (6 bases). This CDR3 region has 12 residues. Trimming took 11 bases from V and 8 from J, leaving 15 bases between them. Germline CDR1 reads MDHEN; CDR2 reads SYDVKM. CDR3 loop: CAGSQGKEKLFF. The CDR3 nucleotides are TGTGCCGGGAGTCAGGGGAAGGAAAAACTGTTTTTT.

V gene TRBV28 combines with J gene TRBJ2-5, with TRBD1 matching 9 bases. The V gene's germline CDR1 is MDHEN and CDR2 SYDVKM. The J segment lost 4 bases and the V segment lost 4 bases, leaving 4 bases of the junction unmatched. The CDR3 consists of 14 residues. The chain's CDR3 is CASSWDRVRETQYF. In DNA form, the CDR3 reads TGTGCCAGCAGTTGGGACAGGGTGAGAGAGACCCAGTACTTC.

The V and J genes are TRBV18 and TRBJ1-2; D remains unclear. This CDR3 has 14 amino acids. The ends were cut back, 3 bases at V and 4 bases at J, with 12 bases in the middle. The germline V gene has CDR1 KGHSH and CDR2 LQKENI. In DNA, the CDR3 is TGTGCCAGCTCACCTCTAGACGGGTTCTATGGCTACACCTTC. It codes for CASSPLDGFYGYTF.

The chain is built from TRBV7-8 and TRBJ2-7; the D is unclear. Germline CDR1 is SGHVS and CDR2 is FQNEAQ. With 5 bases removed from V and 2 bases from J, the gap between germline ends came to 19 bases. The CDR3 loop spans 16 amino acids. The CDR3 region is CASSLERSQPTYEQYF. Written as DNA, the CDR3 is TGTGCCAGCAGCCTAGAGCGATCGCAGCCAACCTACGAGCAGTACTTC.

CDR3 sequence: CASSSSGGNNEQFF. CDR3 in DNA: TGTGCCAGTAGTTCGTCGGGGGGGAACAATGAGCAGTTCTTC. The rearrangement joins TRBV19 to TRBJ2-1; TRBD2 aligns across 8 bases. The CDR3 totals 14 residues. Germline V lookup: CDR1 LNHDA, CDR2 SQIVND (reference sequence). The ends lost 5 bases at V and 5 bases at J; junction bases unmatched: 5. The full variable domain, completed using reference TRBV19 and TRBJ2-1, is DGGITQSPKYLFRKEGQNVTLSCEQNLNHDAMYWYRQDPGQGLRLIYYSQIVNDFQKGDIAEGYSVSREKKESFPLTVTSAQKNPTAFYLCASSSSGGNNEQFFGPGTRLTVL.

The rearrangement joins TRBV28 to TRBJ1-2, with 7 bases aligning to TRBD1. The V segment lost 3 bases and the J segment 4 bases; nucleotides outside the gene matches: 11. The CDR3 has 16 amino acids. CDR1 and CDR2 (germline): MDHEN, SYDVKM. The CDR3 is CASSFLRDSVRYGYTF. DNA for the CDR3: TGTGCCAGCAGTTTCCTACGGGACAGCGTACGCTATGGCTACACCTTC.

The V gene is TRBV2, the J gene TRBJ1-1; D is uncertain. Germline V gene data show CDR1 as SNHLY and CDR2 as FYNNEI. Trimming removed 1 base from V and 2 bases from J, with 8 bases in between. The CDR3 is 14 amino acids. Here the CDR3 DNA reads TGTGCCAGCAGTGAAGAGTCAGTTAACACTGAAGCTTTCTTT. Amino acid sequence: CASSEESVNTEAFF. Variable domain in full (rest from reference TRBV2 and TRBJ1-1): EPEVTQTPSHQVTQMGQEVILRCVPISNHLYFYWYRQILGQKVEFLVSFYNNEISEKSEIFDDQFSVERPDGSNFTLKIRSTKLEDSAMYFCASSEESVNTEAFFGQGTRLTVV.

This clone was detected once. The chain uses TRBV7-2 and TRBJ2-5; D perhaps matches TRBD1 (5 bases). Trimming stripped 5 bases from V and 5 bases from J, with 12 bases between. Looked up from germline, CDR1 is SGHTA and CDR2 is FQGNSA. The CDR3 has 13 residues. The CDR3 is CASSRQGRETQYF. CDR3 in DNA: TGTGCCAGCAGCCGTCAGGGTCGGGAGACCCAGTACTTC. The variable domain in full, with the rest retrieved from reference TRBV7-2 and TRBJ2-5, is GAGVSQSPSNKVTEKGKDVELRCDPISGHTALYWYRQSLGQGLEFLIYFQGNSAPDKSGLPSDRFSAERTGGSVSTLTIQRTQQEDSAVYLCASSRQGRETQYFGPGTRLLVL.

The chain carries TRBV6-5 and TRBJ1-6; weak D call: TRBD1 (5 bases). CDR3 size: 13 residues. Germline CDR1 MNHEY, CDR2 SVGAGI. The V and J ends lost 1 base and 8 bases respectively, with 6 bases between them. CDR3: CASSYLGDSPLHF. The CDR3 nucleotides are TGTGCCAGCAGTTACTTAGGGGATTCACCCCTCCACTTT.

A remark on this clone: An end of the junction differs from the germline gene, which may be a read error. The chain is built from TRBV7-8 and TRBJ2-7, with 9 bases identical to TRBD1. CDR1 and CDR2 from the germline V gene are SGHVS and FQNEAQ. This CDR3 has 13 amino acids. The CDR3 loop reads CASSLALRGQGFF. In DNA form, the CDR3 reads TGTGCCAGCAGCTTAGCGCTGCGAGGACAGGGGTTCTTC.

This chain links TRBV7-2 with TRBJ1-6; D remains ambiguous. The ends were cut back, 5 bases at V and 7 bases at J, with 9 bases in the middle. The CDR3 consists of 13 residues. CDR1 is SGHTA, CDR2 FQGNSA, per germline. The chain's CDR3 is CASSALRNSPLHF. In nucleotides, the CDR3 is TGTGCCAGCAGCGCACTACGGAATTCACCCCTCCACTTT.

J is TRBJ2-7 and V is TRBV2; D unclear. This CDR3 region has 12 residues. CDR1 and CDR2 from the germline V gene are SNHLY and FYNNEI. Trimming shortened V by 4 bases and J by 1 base, and 5 bases separated the two germline ends. The CDR3 DNA follows: TGTGCCAGCAGTGGGCTTTCCTACGAGCAGTACTTC. Translated, it gives CASSGLSYEQYF.

CDR3 amino acids: CASSMGGEGNTIYF. Here the CDR3 DNA reads TGTGCCAGTAGTATGGGCGGGGAAGGAAACACCATATATTTT. V usage is TRBV19 and J usage is TRBJ1-3; D gene unclear. Between the trimmed V and J ends, which lost 3 bases and 4 bases, there was a span of 10 bases. Germline V gene sequence: CDR1 LNHDA, CDR2 SQIVND (reference sequence). CDR3 length: 14 residues.

The chain carries TRBV6-5 and TRBJ2-5, with unresolved D. Trimming cost V 6 bases and J 7 bases, with 12 bases left between them. The CDR3 loop spans 12 amino acids. Per germline, CDR1 MNHEY and CDR2 SVGAGI. DNA for the CDR3: TGTGCCAGCAGCCCGTCGCGTGGGACCCAGTACTTC. Protein product: CASSPSRGTQYF.

This clone came up a few times. V is TRBV7-2 and J is TRBJ2-3; tentative D call: TRBD2 (6 bases). The V end lost 2 bases, the J end lost 4 bases, and 13 bases lay between the germline ends. The CDR3 totals 15 residues. Germline lookup yields CDR1 SGHTA and CDR2 FQGNSA. CDR3 in DNA: TGTGCCAGCAGCTTATGGACCGGGGGAGCAGATACGCAGTATTTT. Translated, it gives CASSLWTGGADTQYF.

This chain joins TRBV5-8 and TRBJ2-7; 8 bases map to TRBD1. Germline CDR1 reads SGHTS; CDR2 reads YDEGEE. CDR3 length: 14 residues. V gave up 3 bases and J gave up 3 bases; unmatched junction bases: 5. In nucleotides, the CDR3 is TGTGCCAGCAGCTACGGGACAGGCAACTACGAGCAGTACTTC. It is translated as CASSYGTGNYEQYF.

V gene TRBV4-2 combines with J gene TRBJ2-3; TRBD1 agrees at 9 bases. Trimming took 1 base from V and 0 from J; bases not matched to a gene: 8. This CDR3 spans 18 amino acids. Germline V gene sequence: CDR1 LGHNA, CDR2 YNFKEQ. The DNA for the CDR3 is TGTGCCAGCAGCCAAGGGACAGGGGCAATTCCTAGCACAGATACGCAGTATTTT. Translation: CASSQGTGAIPSTDTQYF.

The V call is TRBV19, the J call TRBJ1-5; D gene uncertain. CDR1 is LNHDA and CDR2 is SQIVND in the germline V gene (reference sequence). This CDR3 is 12 amino acids long. The V end was cut by 3 bases, the J end by 7 bases, with 7 bases between. CDR3 in amino acids: CASSIYRQPQHF. CDR3 sequence (DNA): TGTGCCAGTAGTATTTACAGACAGCCCCAGCATTTT.

The chain combines TRBV19 with TRBJ2-7, with TRBD1 matching over 8 bases. Germline CDR1 LNHDA, CDR2 SQIVND (reference sequence). J gave up 3 bases and V 0 bases, and 10 bases lay outside the gene matches. The CDR3 is made up of 17 amino acids. The CDR3 loop is CASSIDQWRTGFYEQYF. In nucleotides, the CDR3 is TGTGCCAGTAGTATAGATCAATGGCGGACAGGGTTCTACGAGCAGTACTTC.

The sample holds a few counts of this clone. The chain carries TRBV5-1 and TRBJ2-1, with TRBD2 identical over 15 bases. This CDR3 region has 18 residues. Unmatched junction bases numbered 9, after V lost 4 bases and J lost 4 bases. Looked up from germline, CDR1 is SGHRS and CDR2 is YFSETQ. CDR3 loop: CASSTEGLAGGNYNEQFF. In nucleotides, the CDR3 is TGCGCCAGCAGCACCGAAGGACTAGCGGGGGGGAATTACAATGAGCAGTTCTTC.

This clone was detected only once. The V and J genes are TRBV9 and TRBJ1-3, with 10 bases that match TRBD1. Germline V gene lookup returns CDR1 SGDLS and CDR2 YYNGEE. With V trimmed by 1 base and J by 3 bases, 4 bases remained unmatched. The CDR3 is 16 amino acids. In DNA form, the CDR3 reads TGTGCCAGCAGCGTAAGGGGGACAGGGGTTGGAAACACCATATATTTT. Translating gives CASSVRGTGVGNTIYF.

Worth noting for this clone: The sample contains more than one DNA sequence encoding this CDR3. V is TRBV24-1 and J is TRBJ2-5, with 8 bases lining up with TRBD1. The V gene end was trimmed by 3 bases and the J gene end by 5 bases; junction bases not matched to a gene: 10. Germline V lookup: CDR1 KGHDR, CDR2 SFDVKD. The CDR3 is made up of 16 amino acids. CDR3 sequence reads: CATSDHGQGIGETQYF. The CDR3 DNA reads TGTGCCACCAGTGATCACGGACAGGGTATTGGGGAGACCCAGTACTTC.

V usage is TRBV5-8 and J usage is TRBJ1-4; D remains ambiguous. The germline V gene has CDR1 SGHTS and CDR2 YDEGEE. The ends were cut back, 4 bases at V and 4 bases at J, with 23 bases in the middle. The CDR3 has 18 amino acids. CDR3 in amino acids: CASSPVVGGRTGNEKLFF. The CDR3 bases are TGTGCCAGCAGCCCGGTCGTAGGAGGTCGGACGGGTAATGAAAAACTGTTTTTT.